This T cell receptor beta chain was recorded in a study of T cell clones after liver transplantation. General observations from the study: Low donor cell numbers restricted donor-reactive repertoire measurement in a couple of subjects.

Notes on this clone: What it binds is not known.

Germline V gene lookup returns CDR1 MNHNS and CDR2 SASEGT. CDR3 length: 15 residues. After removal of 0 bases from V and 7 bases from J, the junction contained 8 bases not matched to a gene. Assay: immunoSEQ multiplex PCR; the TCRdb copy retains only in-frame clones and omits some. The data hold under 60,000 clones, with 70% to 75% observed a single time. The receptor was isolated from a human patient who received a liver transplant. The graft donor may account for some of the T cells. This sample comprised CD4+ T cells from blood, obtained at the 22-month timepoint. V gene TRBV6-1 combines with J gene TRBJ2-7; 8 bases align to TRBD1. The CDR3 nucleotides read TGTGCCAGCAGTGAAGCCCAGGGGGCTTCTCTAGAGCAGTACTTC. Translated, it gives CASSEAQGASLEQYF.